Listed below are T cell receptor beta chains from one sample, sequenced in a study of shared clonotypes between healthy human individuals. TCRdb's copy holds only in-frame clones and misses some; the assay was immunoSEQ multiplex PCR. Among about 2.4 million clones listed, about 92% were seen once. The sequenced sample consisted of naive CD4+ T cells sorted from blood. These receptors were collected from a man in his late teens or twenties in good health. CDR3s include the opening cysteine and the closing phenylalanine or tryptophan. A D gene is named only where the DNA matches it firmly. Rows give clone size only sometimes, using once, few, many, or a class for an expanded clone.

.,TRBJ2-3,TRBV9,.,CASSSRPSTDTQYF,TGTGCCAGCAGCTCCCGACCAAGCACAGATACGCAGTATTTT
.,TRBJ1-2,TRBV6-4,.,CASSVGRNYGYTF,TGTGCCAGCAGTGTAGGCAGGAACTATGGCTACACCTTC
TRBD1,TRBJ2-1,TRBV29-1,once,CSVELGQGYNEQFF,TGCAGCGTTGAACTCGGACAGGGCTACAATGAGCAGTTCTTC
.,TRBJ1-5,TRBV28,few,CASSLERQPQHF,TGTGCCAGCAGTTTAGAGAGGCAGCCCCAGCATTTT
.,TRBJ2-3,TRBV9,.,CASSVVSLGDTQYF,TGTGCCAGCAGCGTAGTTTCCCTGGGCGATACGCAGTATTTT
.,TRBJ1-4,TRBV30,.,CAWSPGQRNEKLFF,TGTGCCTGGAGTCCCGGACAGCGTAATGAAAAACTGTTTTTT
.,TRBJ2-7,TRBV2,.,CASRSGQLSYEQYF,TGTGCCAGCAGGTCCGGACAGCTTTCCTACGAGCAGTACTTC
.,TRBJ2-3,TRBV5-6,.,CASSFGLSTDTQYF,TGTGCCAGCAGCTTCGGACTTTCCACAGATACGCAGTATTTT
.,TRBJ2-7,TRBV7-9,.,CASSLNSLATEQYF,TGTGCCAGCAGCTTAAATTCCCTAGCGACCGAGCAGTACTTC
TRBD2,TRBJ2-1,TRBV7-6,few,CASSLGGTYNEQFF,TGTGCCAGCAGCTTGGGGGGGACCTACAATGAGCAGTTCTTC
TRBD1,TRBJ1-5,TRBV27,.,CASSANRDSKFQPQHF,TGTGCCAGCAGTGCCAACCGGGACAGCAAATTTCAGCCCCAGCATTTT
.,TRBJ2-7,TRBV27,.,CASKLDGTVGGKQYF,TGTGCCAGCAAACTTGACGGGACGGTCGGCGGAAAGCAGTACTTC
TRBD1,TRBJ1-6,TRBV13,.,CASSMGQGDSPLHF,TGTGCCAGCAGCATGGGACAGGGAGATTCACCCCTCCACTTT
.,TRBJ2-5,TRBV5-1,.,CASSTGTEETQYF,TGCGCCAGCAGCACCGGGACGGAAGAGACCCAGTACTTC
TRBD1,TRBJ2-1,TRBV2,few,CASSGRRDRVPEQFF,TGTGCCAGCAGCGGCCGCCGGGACAGGGTCCCTGAGCAGTTCTTC
.,TRBJ2-2,TRBV2,.,CASTGRETTGELFF,TGTGCCAGCACCGGCAGGGAGACCACCGGGGAGCTGTTTTTT
.,TRBJ1-5,TRBV7-8,.,CASTPGQGGQPQHF,TGTGCCAGCACCCCGGGCCAGGGTGGGCAGCCCCAGCATTTT
TRBD1,TRBJ1-1,TRBV5-1,.,CASRRGQGWGSDTEAFF,TGCGCCAGCAGGCGCGGACAGGGATGGGGGTCTGACACTGAAGCTTTCTTT
TRBD1,TRBJ1-2,TRBV28,once,CASSRGQEFYGYTF,TGTGCCAGCAGTAGGGGACAGGAGTTCTATGGCTACACCTTC
TRBD1,TRBJ1-5,TRBV27,few,CASRSRDRDSQGNQPQHF,TGTGCCAGCAGGTCCCGGGACAGGGATAGTCAAGGCAATCAGCCCCAGCATTTT
.,TRBJ1-1,TRBV13,.,CASRPQTVNTEAFF,TGTGCCAGCAGGCCTCAAACAGTGAACACTGAAGCTTTCTTT
TRBD1,TRBJ1-2,TRBV5-1,.,CASSLAQGVYGYTF,TGCGCCAGCAGCTTGGCACAGGGGGTGTATGGCTACACCTTC
.,TRBJ1-2,TRBV4-1,.,CASSQTSGGPGGYGYTF,TGCGCCAGCAGCCAAACGAGTGGGGGGCCCGGAGGCTATGGCTACACCTTC
.,TRBJ1-2,TRBV11-2,.,CASSLESPWRGNYGYTF,TGTGCCAGCAGCTTAGAATCCCCGTGGAGGGGGAACTATGGCTACACCTTC
TRBD1,TRBJ1-4,TRBV6-1,.,CASRPADRANEKLFF,TGTGCCAGCAGGCCGGCGGACAGGGCTAATGAAAAACTGTTTTTT
TRBD1,TRBJ1-2,TRBV19,.,CASRPARDSLNYGYTF,TGTGCCAGTAGGCCCGCCCGGGACAGCCTTAACTATGGCTACACCTTC
TRBD1,TRBJ1-2,TRBV9,few,CASSVDDRRTGVLYGYTF,TGTGCCAGCAGCGTAGACGATCGAAGGACAGGGGTACTCTATGGCTACACCTTC
.,TRBJ2-2,TRBV28,.,CASLGGNTGELFF,TGTGCCAGCCTTGGGGGTAACACCGGGGAGCTGTTTTTT
.,TRBJ1-2,TRBV18,.,CASSRLPDLYGYTF,TGTGCCAGCTCCCGACTTCCCGATCTTTATGGCTACACCTTC
TRBD1,TRBJ2-5,TRBV5-1,.,CASSLKGQLAETQYF,TGCGCCAGCAGCCTGAAGGGACAGTTGGCGGAGACCCAGTACTTC
.,TRBJ2-3,TRBV7-2,.,CASSLRVWGSTDTQYF,TGTGCCAGCAGCTTAAGGGTTTGGGGGAGCACAGATACGCAGTATTTT